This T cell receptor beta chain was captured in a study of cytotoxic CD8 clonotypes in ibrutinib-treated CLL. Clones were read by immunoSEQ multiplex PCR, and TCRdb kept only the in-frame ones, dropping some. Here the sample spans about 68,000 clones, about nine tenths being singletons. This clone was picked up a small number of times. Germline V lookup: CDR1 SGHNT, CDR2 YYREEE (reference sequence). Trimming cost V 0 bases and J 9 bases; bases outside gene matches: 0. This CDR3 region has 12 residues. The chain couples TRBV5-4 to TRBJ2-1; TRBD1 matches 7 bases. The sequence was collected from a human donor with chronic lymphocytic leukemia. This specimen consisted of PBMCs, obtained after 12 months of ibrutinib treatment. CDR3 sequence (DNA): TGTGCCAGCAGCTTGGACAGGGGTGAGCAGTTCTTC. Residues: CASSLDRGEQFF.